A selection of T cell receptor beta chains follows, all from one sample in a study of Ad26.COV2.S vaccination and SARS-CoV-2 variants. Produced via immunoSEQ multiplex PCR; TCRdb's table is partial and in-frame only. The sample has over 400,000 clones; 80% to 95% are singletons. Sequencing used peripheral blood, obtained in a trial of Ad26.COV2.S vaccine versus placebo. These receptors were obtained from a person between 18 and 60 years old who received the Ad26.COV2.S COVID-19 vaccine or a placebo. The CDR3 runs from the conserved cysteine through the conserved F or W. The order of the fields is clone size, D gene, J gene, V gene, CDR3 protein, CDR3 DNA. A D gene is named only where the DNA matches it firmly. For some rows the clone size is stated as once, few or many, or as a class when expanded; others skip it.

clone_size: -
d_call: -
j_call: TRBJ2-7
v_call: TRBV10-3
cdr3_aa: CAISEQSGQFRYEQYF
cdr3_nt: TGTGCCATCAGTGAGCAAAGCGGACAATTCCGCTACGAGCAGTACTTC

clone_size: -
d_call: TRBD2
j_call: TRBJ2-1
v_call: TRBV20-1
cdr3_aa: CSASVLAGESYNEQFF
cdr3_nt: TGCAGTGCTAGTGTTCTAGCGGGAGAATCCTACAATGAGCAGTTCTTC

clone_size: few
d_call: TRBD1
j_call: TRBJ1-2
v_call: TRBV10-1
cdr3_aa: CATTGGGTNYGYTF
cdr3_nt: TGCGCCACGACAGGGGGAGGCACTAACTATGGCTACACCTTC

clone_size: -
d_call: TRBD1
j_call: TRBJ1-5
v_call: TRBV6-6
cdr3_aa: CAASRDSANQPQHF
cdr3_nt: TGTGCCGCCTCCCGGGACAGTGCTAATCAGCCCCAGCATTTT

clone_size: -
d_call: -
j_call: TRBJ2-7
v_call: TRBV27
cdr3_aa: CASSSAEGYEQYF
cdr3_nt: TGTGCCAGCAGTTCCGCAGAGGGCTACGAGCAGTACTTC

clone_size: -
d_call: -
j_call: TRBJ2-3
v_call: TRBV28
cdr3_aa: CATVDYIRTQYF
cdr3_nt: TGTGCCACCGTAGACTACATTCGGACGCAGTATTTT

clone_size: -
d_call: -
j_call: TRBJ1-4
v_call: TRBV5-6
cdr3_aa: CASSSERTGDEKLFF
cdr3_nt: TGTGCCAGCAGCTCCGAACGGACGGGGGATGAAAAACTGTTTTTT

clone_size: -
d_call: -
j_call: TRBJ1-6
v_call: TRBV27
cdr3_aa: CASSLIDAYNSPLHF
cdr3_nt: TGTGCCAGCAGTTTAATCGACGCCTATAATTCACCCCTCCACTTT

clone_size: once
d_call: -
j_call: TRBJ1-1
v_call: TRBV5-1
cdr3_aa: CASSLGGRDIVEAFF
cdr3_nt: TGCGCCAGCAGCTTGGGGGGCAGGGATATCGTAGAAGCTTTCTTT

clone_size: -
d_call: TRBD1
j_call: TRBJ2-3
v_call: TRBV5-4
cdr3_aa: CASSLGTGYTDTQYF
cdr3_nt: TGTGCCAGCAGCTTGGGGACAGGGTACACAGATACGCAGTATTTT

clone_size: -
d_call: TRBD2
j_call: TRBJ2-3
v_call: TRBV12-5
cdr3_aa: CASAPEESGRPTDTQYF
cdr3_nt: TGTGCTAGTGCCCCCGAAGAGAGCGGGAGGCCCACAGATACGCAGTATTTT

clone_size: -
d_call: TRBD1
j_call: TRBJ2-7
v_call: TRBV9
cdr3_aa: CASSPSGTGPYEQYF
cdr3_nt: TGTGCCAGCAGCCCCTCGGGGACAGGTCCCTACGAGCAGTACTTC

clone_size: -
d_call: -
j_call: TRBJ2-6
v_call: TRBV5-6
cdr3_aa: CASSPLGTGASGANVLTF
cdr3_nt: TGTGCCAGCAGCCCGCTAGGGACGGGGGCCTCTGGGGCCAACGTCCTGACTTTC

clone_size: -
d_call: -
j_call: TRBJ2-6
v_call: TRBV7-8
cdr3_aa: CASSPPVAGANVLTF
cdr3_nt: TGTGCCAGCAGCCCACCAGTAGCTGGGGCCAACGTCCTGACTTTC

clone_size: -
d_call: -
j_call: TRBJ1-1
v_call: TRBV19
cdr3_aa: CASSIRGTEAFF
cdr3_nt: TGTGCCAGTAGTATTCGGGGTACTGAAGCTTTCTTT

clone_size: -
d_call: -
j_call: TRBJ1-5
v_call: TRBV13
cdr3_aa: CASSLGWISNQPQHF
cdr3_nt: TGTGCCAGCAGCTTGGGCTGGATTAGCAATCAGCCCCAGCATTTT

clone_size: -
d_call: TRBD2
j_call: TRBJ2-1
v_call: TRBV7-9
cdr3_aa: CASSFGLAGYNEQFF
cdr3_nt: TGTGCCAGCAGCTTCGGACTAGCGGGATACAATGAGCAGTTCTTC

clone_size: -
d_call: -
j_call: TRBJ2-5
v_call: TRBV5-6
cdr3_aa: CASSSGFRGETQYF
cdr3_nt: TGTGCCAGCAGTTCAGGGTTTAGAGGAGAGACCCAGTACTTC

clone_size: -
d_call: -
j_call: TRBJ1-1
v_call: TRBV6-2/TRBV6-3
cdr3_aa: CASSYIIYQEAFF
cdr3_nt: TGTGCCAGCAGTTACATTATTTATCAGGAAGCTTTCTTT

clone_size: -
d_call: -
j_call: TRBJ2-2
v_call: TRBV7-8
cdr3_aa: CASSPKTSGWTGELFF
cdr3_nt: TGTGCCAGCAGCCCTAAGACCTCGGGGTGGACCGGGGAGCTGTTTTTT

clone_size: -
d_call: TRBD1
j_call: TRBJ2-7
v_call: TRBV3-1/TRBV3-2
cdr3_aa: CASSHPTGLEQYF
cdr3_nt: TGTGCCAGCAGCCACCCGACAGGGCTCGAGCAGTACTTC

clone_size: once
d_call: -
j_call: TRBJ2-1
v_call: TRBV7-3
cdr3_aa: CASSLYGGISSYNEQFF
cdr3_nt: TGTGCCAGCAGCTTATATGGGGGGATCAGCTCCTACAATGAGCAGTTCTTC

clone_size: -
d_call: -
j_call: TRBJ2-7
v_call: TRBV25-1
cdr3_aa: CASSVGTRQTYEQYF
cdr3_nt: TGTGCCAGCAGTGTAGGGACAAGGCAAACCTACGAGCAGTACTTC

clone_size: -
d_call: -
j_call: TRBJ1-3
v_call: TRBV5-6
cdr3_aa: CASSLGTAGNTIYF
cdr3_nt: TGTGCCAGCAGCTTGGGGACAGCGGGAAACACCATATATTTT

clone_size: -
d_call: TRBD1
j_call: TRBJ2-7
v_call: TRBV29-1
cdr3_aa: CSVTGTDYEQYF
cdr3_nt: TGCAGCGTAACCGGGACAGACTACGAGCAGTACTTC

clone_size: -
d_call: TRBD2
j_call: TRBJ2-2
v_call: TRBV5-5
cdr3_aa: CASSLERRGTGELFF
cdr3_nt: TGTGCCAGCAGCTTGGAAAGGCGGGGGACCGGGGAGCTGTTTTTT

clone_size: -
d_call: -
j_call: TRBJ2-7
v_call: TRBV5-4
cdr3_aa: CASSLAGPPPEQYF
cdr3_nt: TGTGCCAGCAGCTTAGCAGGGCCTCCACCCGAGCAGTACTTC

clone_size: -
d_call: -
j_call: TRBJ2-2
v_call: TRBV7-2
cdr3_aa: CASSLAVVRTTNTGELFF
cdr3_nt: TGTGCCAGCAGCTTAGCGGTCGTCAGGACAACGAACACCGGGGAGCTGTTTTTT

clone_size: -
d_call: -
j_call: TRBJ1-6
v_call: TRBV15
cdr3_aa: CATSRDRGAGSPLHF
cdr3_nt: TGTGCCACCAGCAGAGACCGGGGGGCTGGGTCACCCCTCCACTTT

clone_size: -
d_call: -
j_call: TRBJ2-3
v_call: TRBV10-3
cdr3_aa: CAITDDPTDTQYF
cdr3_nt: TGTGCCATCACAGACGACCCCACAGATACGCAGTATTTT

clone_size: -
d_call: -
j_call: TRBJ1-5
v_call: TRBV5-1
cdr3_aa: CASSLDGGQGQPQHF
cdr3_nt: TGCGCCAGCAGCTTGGATGGGGGGCAGGGTCAGCCCCAGCATTTT

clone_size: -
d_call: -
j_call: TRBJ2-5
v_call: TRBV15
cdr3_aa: CATSRAGFQETQYF
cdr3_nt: TGTGCCACCAGCAGAGCGGGATTTCAAGAGACCCAGTACTTC

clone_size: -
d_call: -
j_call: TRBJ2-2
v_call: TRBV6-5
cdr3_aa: CASTDTNTGELFF
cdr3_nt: TGTGCCAGCACCGATACGAACACCGGGGAGCTGTTTTTT

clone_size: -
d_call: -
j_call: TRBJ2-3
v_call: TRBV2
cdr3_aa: CASRAPGISTDTQYF
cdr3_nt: TGTGCCAGCAGGGCCCCGGGAATAAGCACAGATACGCAGTATTTT

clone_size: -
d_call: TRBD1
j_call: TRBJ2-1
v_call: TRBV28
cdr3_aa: CASSVGYGQGSYNEQFF
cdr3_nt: TGTGCCAGCAGCGTAGGCTATGGACAGGGCTCCTACAATGAGCAGTTCTTC

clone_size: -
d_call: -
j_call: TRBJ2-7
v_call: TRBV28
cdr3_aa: CASSTTDSYEQYF
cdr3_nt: TGTGCCAGCAGTACAACTGATTCCTACGAGCAGTACTTC

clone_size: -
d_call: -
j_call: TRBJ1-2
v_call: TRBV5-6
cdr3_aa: CASSFLSDNFNYGYTF
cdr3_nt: TGTGCCAGCAGCTTTCTGTCGGACAATTTTAACTATGGCTACACCTTC

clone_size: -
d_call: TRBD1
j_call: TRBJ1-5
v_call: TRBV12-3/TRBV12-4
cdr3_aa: CASSADRVQPQHF
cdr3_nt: TGTGCCAGCAGCGCCGACAGGGTACAGCCCCAGCATTTT